The entry that follows covers one TCR beta chain sequence. Its antigen is as yet unknown. In the naive CD8 group, cells lacked CD45RO and were positively selected for CCR7, so terminally differentiated effector memory CD45RA+ cells were left out. The entry originates in a study of shared clonotypes between healthy human individuals. Looking at the study overall: Each donor's CD4 naive and CD4 memory cells filled three plates apiece, CD8 naive two, and CD8 memory one.

Overall study findings and caveats: Clonotype sharing among donors was expected to depend on sequencing depth.

The material for each subset, its genomic DNA, was split evenly across several immunoSEQ plates. Sequencing was performed with immunoSEQ multiplex PCR; in TCRdb, only in-frame clones are kept and a portion is missing. The sample gives 800,000 to 950,000 clones, 96% of which show up once; less than 0.25% is in the top ten. Germline values: CDR1 SQVTM, CDR2 ANQGSEA. The CDR3 contains 14 residues. V was cut by 0 bases and J by 6 bases, with 13 bases left in between. This receptor was obtained from a young man in good health. V is TRBV29-1 and J is TRBJ2-3; D gene ambiguous. Sequencing input: naive CD8+ T cells sorted from blood. The CDR3 loop reads CSVEDRSDPDTQYF. The CDR3 DNA sequence: TGCAGCGTTGAAGATAGGTCGGACCCGGATACGCAGTATTTT.